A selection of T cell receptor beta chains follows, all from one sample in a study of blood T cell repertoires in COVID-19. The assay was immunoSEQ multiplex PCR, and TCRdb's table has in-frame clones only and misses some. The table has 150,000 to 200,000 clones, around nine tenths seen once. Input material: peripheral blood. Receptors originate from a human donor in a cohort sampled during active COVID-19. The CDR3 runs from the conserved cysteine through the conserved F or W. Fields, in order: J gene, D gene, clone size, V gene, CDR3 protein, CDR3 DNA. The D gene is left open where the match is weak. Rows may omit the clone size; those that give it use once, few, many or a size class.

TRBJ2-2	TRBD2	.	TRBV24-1	CATSDRGQTSGRPAGELFF	TGTGCCACCAGTGACCGGGGACAGACTAGCGGGAGGCCGGCCGGGGAGCTGTTTTTT
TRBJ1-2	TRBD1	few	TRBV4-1	CASSQDRGQNYGYTF	TGCGCCAGCAGCCAAGATCGGGGACAGAACTATGGCTACACCTTC
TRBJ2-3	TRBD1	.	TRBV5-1	CASSSWTGGSDTQYF	TGCGCCAGCAGCTCATGGACAGGGGGGTCAGATACGCAGTATTTT
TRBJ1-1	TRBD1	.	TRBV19	CASSMYLGTGLNTEAFF	TGTGCCAGTAGTATGTACCTCGGGACAGGGCTGAACACTGAAGCTTTCTTT
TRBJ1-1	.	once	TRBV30	CAWSPGRDTEAFF	TGTGCCTGGAGCCCGGGGAGGGACACTGAAGCTTTCTTT
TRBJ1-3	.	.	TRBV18	CASSRQGTGNTIYF	TGTGCCAGCTCGCGTCAGGGAACCGGAAACACCATATATTTT
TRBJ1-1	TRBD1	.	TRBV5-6	CASSPQGVSTEAFF	TGTGCCAGCAGCCCCCAGGGGGTGAGCACTGAAGCTTTCTTT
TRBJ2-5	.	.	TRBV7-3	CASSSTGSLLETQYF	TGTGCCAGCAGCTCGACAGGCTCGCTGTTAGAGACCCAGTACTTC
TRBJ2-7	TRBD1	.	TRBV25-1	CASSVPTGSEQYF	TGTGCCAGCAGTGTACCGACAGGGAGTGAGCAGTACTTC
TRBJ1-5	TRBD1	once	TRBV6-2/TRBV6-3	CASRLTPGDSNQPQHF	TGTGCCAGCCGTTTAACCCCTGGGGACAGTAATCAGCCCCAGCATTTT
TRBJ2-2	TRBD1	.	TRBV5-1	CASRPKKGGAVAGELFF	TGCGCCAGCAGGCCTAAAAAAGGGGGCGCAGTGGCCGGGGAGCTGTTTTTT
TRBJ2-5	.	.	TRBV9	CASSVVGRGGETQYF	TGTGCCAGCAGCGTAGTCGGCAGGGGCGGGGAGACCCAGTACTTC
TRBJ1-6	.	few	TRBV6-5	CASSYRQDNSPLHF	TGTGCCAGCAGTTACAGACAGGATAATTCACCCCTCCACTTT
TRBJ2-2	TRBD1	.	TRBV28	CATKGQGAGELFF	TGTGCCACCAAGGGACAGGGGGCCGGGGAGCTGTTTTTT